A selection of T cell receptor beta chains follows, all from one sample in a study of T cells in Graves' hyperthyroidism and ophthalmopathy. TCRdb redid the calling of the multiplex PCR reads with MiXCR, one entry per CDR3 protein. The sample contains about 110,000 distinct CDR3 sequences, roughly 15% of which appear only once. Sequencing was done on a sample of blood. These receptors were obtained from a woman between 50 and 59 years old with Graves' hyperthyroidism. CDR3s include the opening cysteine and the closing phenylalanine or tryptophan. Size is stated for part of the rows, as once, few or many counts, or as a class when the clone is expanded.

TRBV6-2/TRBV6-3	TRBJ1-1	many	17	CASSYWDTLSLNTEAFF
TRBV19	TRBJ2-2	NA	17	CASSMTSGRVNTGELFF
TRBV20-1	TRBJ1-4	many	15	CSATPATLLNEKLFF
TRBV7-9	TRBJ2-1	many	16	CASRSGGGGPNNEQFF
TRBV12-3/TRBV12-4	TRBJ1-4	many	14	CASRTGGASEKLFF
TRBV2	TRBJ1-5	NA	19	CASSHLPGRGPVAEGPQHF
TRBV5-5	TRBJ2-2	few	14	CASSPDRYPGELFF
TRBV6-1	TRBJ2-5	many	13	CASSDRLGETQYF
TRBV28	TRBJ1-1	many	14	CASRGYQGYAEAFF
TRBV3-1	TRBJ1-1	many	14	CASSQRERNTEAFF
TRBV2	TRBJ2-1	NA	15	CASSEKTSGYNEQFF
TRBV18	TRBJ2-7	once	15	CASSAKTGMTYEQYF
TRBV28	TRBJ2-7	many	14	CASSLRHRGYEQYF
TRBV18	TRBJ2-1	many	14	CASSPGGRSDGQFF
TRBV18	TRBJ2-1	many	12	CASSDDRGEQFF
TRBV12-3/TRBV12-4	TRBJ1-2	many	13	CASRMTGLVGYTF
TRBV28	TRBJ1-2	NA	15	CASRGTGQGQYGYTF
TRBV9	TRBJ1-2	NA	16	CASSVATGGRLGGYTF
TRBV19	TRBJ2-7	NA	13	CASSMRPRGEQYF
TRBV11-2	TRBJ2-1	NA	17	CASSDVFRGPARNEQFF
TRBV2	TRBJ1-5	few	13	CASNGLSNQPQHF
TRBV28	TRBJ2-6	many	15	CASSFQISGANVLTF
TRBV7-8	TRBJ2-1	many	18	CASSSTSGGVRSYNEQFF
TRBV7-9	TRBJ1-5	many	15	CASSPQGFSNQPQHF
TRBV19	TRBJ2-1	many	15	CASSIQGDYYNEQFF
TRBV10-2	TRBJ1-5	few	13	CASSGARGQPQHF
TRBV7-9	TRBJ2-2	NA	16	CASSFPQGPNTGELFF
TRBV9	TRBJ2-2	many	14	CASSVGGPTGELFF
TRBV11-2	TRBJ2-1	many	14	CASELEVFGSEQFF
TRBV19	TRBJ2-4	NA	15	CASSRTVLAKNIQYF
TRBV7-9	TRBJ2-5	many	15	CASSLEGTGQETQYF
TRBV7-9	TRBJ2-6	many	14	CASSPAVGANVLTF
TRBV7-2	TRBJ2-3	once	16	CASSLVGLAATDTQYF
TRBV7-8	TRBJ2-5	many	13	CASSFLATKTQYF
TRBV20-1	TRBJ2-3	many	12	CSARGPSDTQYF
TRBV2	TRBJ2-3	NA	14	CASSEGTDPDTQYF
TRBV20-1	TRBJ2-2	NA	15	CSASTTQGSTGELFF
TRBV2	TRBJ1-2	many	13	CASKGQAGYGYTF
TRBV6-1	TRBJ2-1	many	16	CASSDPGLAAYNEQFF
TRBV18	TRBJ1-1	NA	13	CASSPAEGLEAFF
TRBV13	TRBJ2-2	many	17	CASSASVEGTNTGELFF
TRBV19	TRBJ2-1	NA	14	CASETGWGYNEQFF
TRBV3-1	TRBJ2-5	many	14	CASSQTAMSETQYF
TRBV27	TRBJ1-1	many	13	CASSPMMNTEAFF
TRBV20-1	TRBJ1-1	many	11	CSAGPRPEAFF
TRBV29-1	TRBJ2-1	many	15	CSVEDRRLADNEQFF